These 2 T cell receptor beta chains originate from one sample sequenced in a study of tissue T cells after allogeneic stem cell transplantation (dated by TCRdb to 2022 to 2024). Library prep was done by the immunoSEQ multiplex PCR assay. TCRdb carries this immuneACCESS record with in-frame sequences only. Its versions omit some clonotypes, under half of them owing to an unresolved V gene in the studies checked, with the rest unexplained. Recorded for this sample are about 50,000 clones; 65% to 80% of them occurred a single time. Together, the top ten hold roughly 0.7% of the sample. The sequenced sample was sorted cells pooled from one or two spleens. These receptors were obtained from a pool of C57BL/6 mice in good health.

Worth noting for this clone: Mouse gene names and germline throughout. The covered CDR3 bases are TGTGGTGCTAGGGAAGACAGGGATGCTGAGCAGTTC. Translated: CGAREDRDAEQF. The CDR3 in full is CGAREDRDAEQFF. The rearrangement uses TRBV20 and TRBJ2-1; 7 positions agree with TRBD1. The DNA ends 1 residue before the CDR3 does, and the rest of the CDR3 is filled in from the germline J gene. The CDR3 loop spans 13 amino acids. Germline trimming cut 0 bases from V and 5 bases from J; bases unmatched to any gene: 1. CDR1 and CDR2 (germline): GFQATS, STVNSAI.

There are a few counts of this clone. The genes and germline here are from mouse. The read ends 1 residue shy of where the CDR3 ends; the end is completed using the germline J gene. V gene TRBV23 combines with J gene TRBJ1-1. The CDR3 has 12 amino acids. From germline, CDR1 is KGHTA and CDR2 FQNQQP. The CDR3 spells CSSSQGDTEVFF. The covered CDR3 bases are TGCTCCAGCAGTCAGGGGGACACAGAAGTCTTC.